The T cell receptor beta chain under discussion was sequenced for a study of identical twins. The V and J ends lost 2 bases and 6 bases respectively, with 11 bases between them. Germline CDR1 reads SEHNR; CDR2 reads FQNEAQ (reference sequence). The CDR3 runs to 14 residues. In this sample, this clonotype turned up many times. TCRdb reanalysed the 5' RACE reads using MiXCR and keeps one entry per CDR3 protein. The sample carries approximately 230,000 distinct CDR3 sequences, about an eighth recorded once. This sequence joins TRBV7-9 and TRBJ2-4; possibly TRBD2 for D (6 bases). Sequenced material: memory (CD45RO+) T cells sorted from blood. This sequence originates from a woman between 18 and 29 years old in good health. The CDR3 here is CASSLNPGVNIQYF. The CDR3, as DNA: TGTGCCAGCAGCTTAAACCCGGGAGTAAACATTCAGTACTTC. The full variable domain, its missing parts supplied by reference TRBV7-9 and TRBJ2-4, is DTGVSQNPRHKITKRGQNVTFRCDPISEHNRLYWYRQTLGQGPEFLTYFQNEAQLEKSRLLSDRFSAERPKGSFSTLEIQRTEQGDSAMYLCASSLNPGVNIQYFGAGTRLSVL.